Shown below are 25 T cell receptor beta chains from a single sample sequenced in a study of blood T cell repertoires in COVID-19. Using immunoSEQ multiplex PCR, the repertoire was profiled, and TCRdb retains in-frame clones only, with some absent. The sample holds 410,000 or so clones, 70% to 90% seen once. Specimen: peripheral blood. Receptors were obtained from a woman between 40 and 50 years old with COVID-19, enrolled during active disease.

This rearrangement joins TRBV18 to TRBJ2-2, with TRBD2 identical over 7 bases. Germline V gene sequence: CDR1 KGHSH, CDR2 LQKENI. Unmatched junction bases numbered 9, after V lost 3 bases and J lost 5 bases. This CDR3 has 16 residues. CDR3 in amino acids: CASSPFDLRGTGELFF. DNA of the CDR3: TGTGCCAGCTCACCGTTTGATTTGCGGGGGACCGGGGAGCTGTTTTTT.

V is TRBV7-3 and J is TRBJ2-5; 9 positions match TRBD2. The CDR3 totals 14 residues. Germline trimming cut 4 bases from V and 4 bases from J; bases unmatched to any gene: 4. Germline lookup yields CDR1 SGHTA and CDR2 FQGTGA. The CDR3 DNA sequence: TGTGCCAGCAGCTATAGCGGGAGCACAGAGACCCAGTACTTC. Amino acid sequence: CASSYSGSTETQYF.

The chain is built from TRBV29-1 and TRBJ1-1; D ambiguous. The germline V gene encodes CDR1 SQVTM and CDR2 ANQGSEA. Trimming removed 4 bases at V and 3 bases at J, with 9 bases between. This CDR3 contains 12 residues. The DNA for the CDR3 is TGCAGCGTTGCGAGAACAGACACTGAAGCTTTCTTT. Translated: CSVARTDTEAFF.

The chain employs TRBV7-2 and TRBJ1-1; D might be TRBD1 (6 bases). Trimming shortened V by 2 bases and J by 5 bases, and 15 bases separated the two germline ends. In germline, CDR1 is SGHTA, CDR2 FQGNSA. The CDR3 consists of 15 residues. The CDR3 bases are TGTGCCAGCAGCTTATTTGTTCCAGGGGTGACTGAAGCTTTCTTT. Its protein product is CASSLFVPGVTEAFF.

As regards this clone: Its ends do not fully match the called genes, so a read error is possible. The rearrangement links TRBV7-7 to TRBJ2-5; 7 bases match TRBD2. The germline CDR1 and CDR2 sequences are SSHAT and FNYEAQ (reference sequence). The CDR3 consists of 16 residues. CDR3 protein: CASSLVGGGSQGTQYF. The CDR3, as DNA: TGTGCTAGCAGCTTAGTTGGCGGGGGATCCCAAGGGACCCAGTACTTC.

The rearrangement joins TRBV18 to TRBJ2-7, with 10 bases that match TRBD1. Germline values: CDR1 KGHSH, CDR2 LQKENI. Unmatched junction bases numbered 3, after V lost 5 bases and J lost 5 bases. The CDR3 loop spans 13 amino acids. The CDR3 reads CASSLGTGDEQYF. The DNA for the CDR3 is TGTGCCAGCTCATTGGGGACAGGGGACGAGCAGTACTTC.

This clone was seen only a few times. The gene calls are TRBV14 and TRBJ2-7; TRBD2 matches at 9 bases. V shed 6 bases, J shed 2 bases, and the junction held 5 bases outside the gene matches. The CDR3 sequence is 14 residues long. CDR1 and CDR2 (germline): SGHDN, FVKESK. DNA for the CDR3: TGTGCCAGCAGGGAAGCGGGAGGCCCCTACGAGCAGTACTTC. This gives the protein CASREAGGPYEQYF. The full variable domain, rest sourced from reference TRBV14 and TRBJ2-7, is EAGVTQFPSHSVIEKGQTVTLRCDPISGHDNLYWYRRVMGKEIKFLLHFVKESKQDESGMPNNRFLAERTGGTYSTLKVQPAELEDSGVYFCASREAGGPYEQYFGPGTRLTVT.

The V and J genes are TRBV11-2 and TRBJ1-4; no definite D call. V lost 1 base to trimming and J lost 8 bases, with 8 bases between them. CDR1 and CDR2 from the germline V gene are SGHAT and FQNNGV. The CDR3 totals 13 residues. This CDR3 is CASSLGLQEKLFF. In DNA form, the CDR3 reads TGTGCCAGCAGCTTAGGTCTGCAGGAAAAACTGTTTTTT.

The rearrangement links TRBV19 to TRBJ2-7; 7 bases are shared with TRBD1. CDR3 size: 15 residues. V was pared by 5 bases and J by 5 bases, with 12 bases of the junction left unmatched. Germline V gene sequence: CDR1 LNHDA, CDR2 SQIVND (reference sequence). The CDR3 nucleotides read TGTGCCAGTAGTCGTTTAACAGACAGGGCCCACGAGCAGTACTTC. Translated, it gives CASSRLTDRAHEQYF.

CDR3 nucleotides: TGTGCCAGCAGTTACACCGGGACAGGGAATCAGCCCCAGCATTTT. Protein: CASSYTGTGNQPQHF. The chain recombines TRBV6-5 with TRBJ1-5; TRBD1 aligns across 9 bases. The germline V gene has CDR1 MNHEY and CDR2 SVGAGI. The CDR3 length is 15 residues. V trimming: 2 bases; J trimming: 4 bases; junction bases outside the gene matches: 3.

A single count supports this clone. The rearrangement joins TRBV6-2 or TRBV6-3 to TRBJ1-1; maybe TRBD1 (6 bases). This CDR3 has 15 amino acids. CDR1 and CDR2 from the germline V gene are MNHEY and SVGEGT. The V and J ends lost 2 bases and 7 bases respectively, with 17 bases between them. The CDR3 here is CASSYPRVGTREAFF. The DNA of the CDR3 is TGTGCCAGCAGTTACCCCCGAGTTGGGACACGTGAAGCTTTCTTT.

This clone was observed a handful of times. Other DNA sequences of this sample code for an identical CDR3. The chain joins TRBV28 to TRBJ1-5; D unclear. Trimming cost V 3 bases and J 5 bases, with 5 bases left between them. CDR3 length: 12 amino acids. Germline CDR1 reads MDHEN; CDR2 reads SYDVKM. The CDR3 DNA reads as TGTGCCAGCAGTTTGCGAGATCAGCCCCAGCATTTT. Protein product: CASSLRDQPQHF.

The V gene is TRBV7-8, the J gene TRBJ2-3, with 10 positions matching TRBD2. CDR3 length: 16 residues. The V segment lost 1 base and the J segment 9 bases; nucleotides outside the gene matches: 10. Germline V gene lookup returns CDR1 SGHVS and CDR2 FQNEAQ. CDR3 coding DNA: TGTGCCAGCAGCTTAGGCCAGCGGGGGGGCCGAGGAACGCAGTATTTT. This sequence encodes CASSLGQRGGRGTQYF.

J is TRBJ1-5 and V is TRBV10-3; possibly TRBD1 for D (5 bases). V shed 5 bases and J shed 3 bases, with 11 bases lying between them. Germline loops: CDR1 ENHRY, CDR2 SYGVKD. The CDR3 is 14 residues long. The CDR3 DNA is TGTGCCATCAGTATAGGGGTTACCAATCAGCCCCAGCATTTT. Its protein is CAISIGVTNQPQHF.

The CDR3 nucleotides read TGCGCCAGCAGCTCCCGGGACAGGGAATTCGAGCAGTACTTC. As protein: CASSSRDREFEQYF. J is TRBJ2-7 and V is TRBV5-1, with TRBD1 matching over 9 bases. The CDR3 sequence is 14 residues long. With 3 bases clipped from V and 6 bases from J, the junction kept 7 bases outside the gene matches. Germline V gene lookup returns CDR1 SGHRS and CDR2 YFSETQ.

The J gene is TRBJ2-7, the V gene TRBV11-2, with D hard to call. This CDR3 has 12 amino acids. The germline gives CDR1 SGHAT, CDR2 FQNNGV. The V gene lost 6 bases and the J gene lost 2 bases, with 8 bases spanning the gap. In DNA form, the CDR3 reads TGTGCCAGCAGTCCTAGAGCCTACGAGCAGTACTTC. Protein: CASSPRAYEQYF.

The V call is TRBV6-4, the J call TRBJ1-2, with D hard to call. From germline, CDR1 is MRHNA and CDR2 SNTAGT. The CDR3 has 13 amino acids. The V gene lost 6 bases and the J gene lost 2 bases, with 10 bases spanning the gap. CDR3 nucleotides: TGTGCCAGCAGCCCAGGAGGGAACTATGGCTACACCTTC. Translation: CASSPGGNYGYTF.

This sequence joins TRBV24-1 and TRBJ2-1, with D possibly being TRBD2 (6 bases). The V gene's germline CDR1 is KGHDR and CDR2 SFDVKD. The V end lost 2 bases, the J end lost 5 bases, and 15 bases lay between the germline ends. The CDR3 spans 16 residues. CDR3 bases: TGTGCCACCAGTGATTGGAGAGTAGCGGACAACAATGAGCAGTTCTTC. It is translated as CATSDWRVADNNEQFF.

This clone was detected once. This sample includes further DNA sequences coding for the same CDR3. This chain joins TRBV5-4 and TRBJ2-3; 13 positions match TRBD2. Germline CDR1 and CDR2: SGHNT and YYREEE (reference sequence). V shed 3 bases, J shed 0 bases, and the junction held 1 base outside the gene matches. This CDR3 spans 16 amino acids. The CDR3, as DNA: TGTGCCAGCAGCTCGGGACTAGCGGGGAGCACAGATACGCAGTATTTT. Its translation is CASSSGLAGSTDTQYF.

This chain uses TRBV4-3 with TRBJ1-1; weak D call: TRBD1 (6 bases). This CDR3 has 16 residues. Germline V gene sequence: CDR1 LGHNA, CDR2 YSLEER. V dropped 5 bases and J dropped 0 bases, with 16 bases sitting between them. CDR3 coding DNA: TGCGCCAGCAGCAGGGGATTACAGGGAATGAACACTGAAGCTTTCTTT. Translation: CASSRGLQGMNTEAFF.

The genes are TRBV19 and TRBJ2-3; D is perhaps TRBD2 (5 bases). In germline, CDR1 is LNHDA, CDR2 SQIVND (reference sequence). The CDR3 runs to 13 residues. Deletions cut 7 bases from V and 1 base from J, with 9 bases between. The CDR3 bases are TGTGCCAGTATCGGGGTCGGCACAGATACGCAGTATTTT. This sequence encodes CASIGVGTDTQYF.

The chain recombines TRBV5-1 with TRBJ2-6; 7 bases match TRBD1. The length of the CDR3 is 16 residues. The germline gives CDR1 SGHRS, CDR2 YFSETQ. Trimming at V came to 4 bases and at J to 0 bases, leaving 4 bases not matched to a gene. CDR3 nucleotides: TGCGCCAGCAGCCCGGGACAGCTCTCTGGGGCCAACGTCCTGACTTTC. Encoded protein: CASSPGQLSGANVLTF.

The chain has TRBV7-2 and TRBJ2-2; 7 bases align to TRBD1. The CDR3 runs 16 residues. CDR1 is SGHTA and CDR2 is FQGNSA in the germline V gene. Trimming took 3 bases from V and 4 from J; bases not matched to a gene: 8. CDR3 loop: CASSFKGGRSTGELFF. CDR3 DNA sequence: TGTGCCAGCAGCTTCAAAGGGGGCAGGAGCACCGGGGAGCTGTTTTTT.

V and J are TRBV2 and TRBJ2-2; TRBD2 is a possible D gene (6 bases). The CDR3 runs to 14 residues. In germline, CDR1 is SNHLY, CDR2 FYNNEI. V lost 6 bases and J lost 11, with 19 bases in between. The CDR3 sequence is CASSKTRTQFELFF. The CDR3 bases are TGTGCCAGCAGCAAGACTAGGACACAATTCGAGCTGTTTTTT. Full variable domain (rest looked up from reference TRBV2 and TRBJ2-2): EPEVTQTPSHQVTQMGQEVILRCVPISNHLYFYWYRQILGQKVEFLVSFYNNEISEKSEIFDDQFSVERPDGSNFTLKIRSTKLEDSAMYFCASSKTRTQFELFFGEGSRLTVL.

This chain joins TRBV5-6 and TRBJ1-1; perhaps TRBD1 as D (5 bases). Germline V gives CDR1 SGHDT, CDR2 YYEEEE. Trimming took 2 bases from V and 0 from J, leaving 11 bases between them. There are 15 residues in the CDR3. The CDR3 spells CASSFPGGMNTEAFF. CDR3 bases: TGTGCCAGCAGCTTCCCGGGGGGTATGAACACTGAAGCTTTCTTT.